The 2 T cell receptor beta chains in this list originate from one sample, sequenced in a study of cytomegalovirus exposure and HLA in healthy donors. The PCR employed 60 Vbeta primers together with 13 Jbeta primers. Method: immunoSEQ multiplex PCR; TCRdb's copy keeps in-frame clones and lacks some. Among 150,000 to 200,000 clones, roughly 90% were seen once, and the ten largest hold about 1.1%. Sequences were obtained from PBMCs. These receptors originate from a boy aged 2 to 9 in good health and CMV-seronegative.

V is TRBV7-6 and J is TRBJ2-1, with 8 nucleotides matching TRBD2. Germline values: CDR1 SGHVS, CDR2 FNYEAQ. Losses at the gene ends were 1 base for V and 5 bases for J; bases not matched to a gene: 7. The CDR3 has 16 residues. CDR3 sequence: CASSLGGLERNNEQFF. CDR3 sequence (DNA): TGTGCCAGCAGCTTAGGGGGACTAGAGAGGAACAATGAGCAGTTCTTC.

The rearrangement joins TRBV28 to TRBJ1-2; a weak D match, TRBD1 (5 bases). V was shortened by 2 bases and J by 8 bases, with 12 bases between the two germline ends. The CDR3 consists of 13 residues. Germline CDR1 is MDHEN and CDR2 is SYDVKM. The CDR3 nucleotides are TGTGCCAGCAGTTTAAGAACAAGGGGAGGCTACACCTTC. Its protein is CASSLRTRGGYTF.